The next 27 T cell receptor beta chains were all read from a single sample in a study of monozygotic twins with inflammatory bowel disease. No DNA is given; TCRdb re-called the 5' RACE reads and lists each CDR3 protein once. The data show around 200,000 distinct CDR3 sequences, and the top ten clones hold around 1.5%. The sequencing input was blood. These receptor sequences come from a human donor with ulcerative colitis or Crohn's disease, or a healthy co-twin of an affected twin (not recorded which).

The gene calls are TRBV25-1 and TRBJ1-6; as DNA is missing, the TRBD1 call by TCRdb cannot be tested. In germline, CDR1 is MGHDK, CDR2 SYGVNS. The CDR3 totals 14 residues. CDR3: CASSEPYRDSPLHF.

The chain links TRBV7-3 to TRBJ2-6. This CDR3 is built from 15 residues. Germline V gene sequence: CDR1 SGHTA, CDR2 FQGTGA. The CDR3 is CASSLEVSGANVLTF.

The CDR3 spells CASSHGGTTNEKLFF. This rearrangement joins TRBV4-2 to TRBJ1-4. The V gene's germline CDR1 is LGHNA and CDR2 YNFKEQ. The CDR3 has 15 residues.

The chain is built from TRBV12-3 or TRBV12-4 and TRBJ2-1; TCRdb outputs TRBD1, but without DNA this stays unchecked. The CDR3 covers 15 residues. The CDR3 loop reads CASSFSGGFYNEQFF.

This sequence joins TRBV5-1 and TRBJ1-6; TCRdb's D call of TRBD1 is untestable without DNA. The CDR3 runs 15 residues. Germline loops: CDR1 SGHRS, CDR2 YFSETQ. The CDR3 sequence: CASSLTTGTNSPLHF.

CDR3 sequence reads: CASSLYVEAGELFF. This chain links TRBV7-2 with TRBJ2-2. Germline CDR1 reads SGHTA; CDR2 reads FQGNSA. The CDR3 is made up of 14 amino acids.

This CDR3 reads CASSYRQGASNIQYF. The rearrangement links TRBV5-1 to TRBJ2-4; there is no DNA to check the TCRdb D call of TRBD1. Germline-derived CDR1 and CDR2 are SGHRS and YFSETQ. This CDR3 contains 15 residues.

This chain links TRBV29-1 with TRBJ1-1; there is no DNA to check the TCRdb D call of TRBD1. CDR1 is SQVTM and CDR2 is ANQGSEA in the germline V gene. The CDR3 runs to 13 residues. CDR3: CSARQGGGDEAFF.

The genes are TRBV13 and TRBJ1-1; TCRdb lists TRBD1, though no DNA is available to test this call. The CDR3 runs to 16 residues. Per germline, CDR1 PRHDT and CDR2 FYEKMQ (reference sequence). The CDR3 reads CASSVRPGQGNTEAFF.

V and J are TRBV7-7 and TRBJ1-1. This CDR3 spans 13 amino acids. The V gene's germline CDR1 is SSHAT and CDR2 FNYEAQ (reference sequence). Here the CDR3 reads CASSLSYGTEAFF.

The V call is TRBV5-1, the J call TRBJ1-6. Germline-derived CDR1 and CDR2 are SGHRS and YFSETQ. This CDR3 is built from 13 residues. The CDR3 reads CASSSVPGSPLHF. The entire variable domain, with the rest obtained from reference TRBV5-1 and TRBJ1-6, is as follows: KAGVTQTPRYLIKTRGQQVTLSCSPISGHRSVSWYQQTPGQGLQFLFEYFSETQRNKGNFPGRFSGRQFSNSRSEMNVSTLELGDSALYLCASSSVPGSPLHFGNGTRLTVT.

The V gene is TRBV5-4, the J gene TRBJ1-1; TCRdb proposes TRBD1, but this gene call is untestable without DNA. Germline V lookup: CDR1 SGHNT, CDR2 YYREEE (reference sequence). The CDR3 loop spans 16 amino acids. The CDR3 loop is CASSQDRVRVNTEAFF.

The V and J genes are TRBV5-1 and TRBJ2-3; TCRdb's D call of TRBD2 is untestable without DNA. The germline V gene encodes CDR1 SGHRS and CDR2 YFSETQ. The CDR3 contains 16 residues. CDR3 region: CASSLVSGGAGDTQYF.

The CDR3 protein is CASRKGRDSPLHF. The V call is TRBV2, the J call TRBJ1-6; TCRdb's assignment of TRBD1 cannot be checked, as there is no DNA. This CDR3 has 13 amino acids. Germline V gives CDR1 SNHLY, CDR2 FYNNEI.

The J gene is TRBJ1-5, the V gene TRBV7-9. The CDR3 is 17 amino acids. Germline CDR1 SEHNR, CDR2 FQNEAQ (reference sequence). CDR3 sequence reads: CASSPRGGPGSNQPQHF.

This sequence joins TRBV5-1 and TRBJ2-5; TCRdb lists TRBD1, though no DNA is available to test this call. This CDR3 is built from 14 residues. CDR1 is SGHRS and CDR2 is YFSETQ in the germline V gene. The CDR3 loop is CASSADREGETQYF.

The CDR3 region is CASSPSRGYGANQPQHF. V gene TRBV12-3 or TRBV12-4 combines with J gene TRBJ1-5. The CDR3 covers 17 residues.

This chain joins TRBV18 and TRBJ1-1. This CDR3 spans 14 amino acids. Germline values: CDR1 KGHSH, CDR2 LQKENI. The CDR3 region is CASSPNVKNTEAFF.

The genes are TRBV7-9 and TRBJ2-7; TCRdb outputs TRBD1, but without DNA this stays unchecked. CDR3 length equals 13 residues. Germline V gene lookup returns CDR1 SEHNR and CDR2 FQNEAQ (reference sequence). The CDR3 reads CASSLITGNEQYF. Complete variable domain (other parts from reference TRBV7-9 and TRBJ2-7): DTGVSQNPRHKITKRGQNVTFRCDPISEHNRLYWYRQTLGQGPEFLTYFQNEAQLEKSRLLSDRFSAERPKGSFSTLEIQRTEQGDSAMYLCASSLITGNEQYFGPGTRLTVT.

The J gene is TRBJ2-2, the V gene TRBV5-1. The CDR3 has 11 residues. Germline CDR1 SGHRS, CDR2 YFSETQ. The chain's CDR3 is CASRGTGELLF.

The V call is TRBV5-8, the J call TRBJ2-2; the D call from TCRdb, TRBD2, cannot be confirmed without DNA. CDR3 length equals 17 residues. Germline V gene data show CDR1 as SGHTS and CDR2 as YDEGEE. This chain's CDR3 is CASRRLAGASNTGELFF.

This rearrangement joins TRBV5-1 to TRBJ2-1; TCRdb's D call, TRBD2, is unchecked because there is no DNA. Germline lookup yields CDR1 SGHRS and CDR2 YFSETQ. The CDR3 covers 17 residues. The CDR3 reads CASSSRTSGGAGNEQFF.

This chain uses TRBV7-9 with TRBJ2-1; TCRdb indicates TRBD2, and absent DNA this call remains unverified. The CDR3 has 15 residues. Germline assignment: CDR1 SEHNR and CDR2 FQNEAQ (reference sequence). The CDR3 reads CASTAGMSSYNEQFF.

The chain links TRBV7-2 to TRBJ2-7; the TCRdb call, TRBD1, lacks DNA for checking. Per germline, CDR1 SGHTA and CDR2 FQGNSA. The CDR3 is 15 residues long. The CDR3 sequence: CASSSRGTGPYEQYF.

This CDR3 reads CSAPRINTEAFF. The V gene is TRBV20-1, the J gene TRBJ1-1. This CDR3 is 12 amino acids long. In germline, CDR1 is DFQATT, CDR2 SNEGSKA (reference sequence).

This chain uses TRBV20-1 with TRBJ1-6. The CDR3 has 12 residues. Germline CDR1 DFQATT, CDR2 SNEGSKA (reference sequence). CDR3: CSASGPGSPLHF.

Here the CDR3 reads CASPTGYTGELFF. This rearrangement joins TRBV7-2 to TRBJ2-2; TCRdb's D gene call, TRBD1, goes unchecked for lack of DNA. Germline V lookup: CDR1 SGHTA, CDR2 FQGNSA. CDR3 size: 13 residues.